The sequence of this T cell receptor (beta chain) was determined in a study of blood T cell repertoires in COVID-19 (dated by TCRdb to the early 2020s). The study in broad terms: Collaborator samples came from the United States, Italy and Spain and covered acute and convalescent phases of COVID-19. The dataset comprised deeply sampled blood TCRbeta repertoires from subjects exposed to, actively infected with, or recovered from COVID-19. The prospective study material was composed of cDNA or gDNA derived from T cells, B-cell-depleted T cells, or PBMCs. The samples were drawn from two sources: the first 160 participants of the ongoing ImmuneRACE study, and 1,200 or so subjects contributed by 6 global collaborators. A freely available public database, intended as a resource for researchers studying the immune response to SARS-CoV-2, is where the repertoires were released. Where available, HLA class I and class II types were taken from metadata supplied by the sample provider and were not determined by assay-based typing. Sample metadata almost always included a de-identified subject ID, COVID-19 status, age in years and sex.

TCRbeta CDR3 regions were amplified from genomic DNA by means of the immunoSEQ Assay, a bias-controlled multiplex PCR. From the authors' description of their analysis: The number of nucleated cells in each sample was estimated from the amplification of reference gene primers within the assay. To quantify the absolute abundance of each unique TCRbeta CDR3 rearrangement, sequence reads were collapsed and filtered. For each sample, productive Simpson clonality was calculated as the square root of Simpson's diversity index across productive rearrangements. TCRdb provides this immuneACCESS table in a form limited to in-frame rearrangements. Some clones are lacking; in checked studies, under half of them reflect an unresolved V gene, and why the rest are absent is not known. D and trimming come from the DNA, and the V and J calls and clone size come from that table. This sample gives around 150,000 clones in total; 76% of them show up just once. Jointly, the top ten make up approximately 5% of the sample.

Study-wide findings and limitations: How much clinical and demographic metadata was included differed by source and by participant, and the metadata was provided uncurated.

The collaborating institutions used their own protocols to collect whole blood in K2EDTA tubes. For TCRbeta analysis, collaborators shipped samples as frozen whole blood, isolated PBMCs, or DNA extracted from either of those sample types. Compared with germline, V lacks 3 bases and J lacks 5 bases; bases without a gene match: 11. The germline V gene (reference sequence) sets CDR1 to GTSNPN and CDR2 to SVGIG. From cysteine to phenylalanine, the CDR3 is 15 amino acids long. Only the CDR3 region is kept as DNA, spanning 45 bases read in frame from base 1. With respect to this clone: Its binding antigen is unknown. No much larger clonotype is one base removed from it; base qualities were not supplied.

Recombination connected TRBV30 to TRBJ1-1; the junction holds 8 bases that match TRBD1. The sequenced sample consisted of peripheral blood. This sequence was found in an elderly woman with active or convalescent COVID-19. The CDR3 corresponds to CAWSLARGLGTEAFF. The sequenced DNA is TGTGCCTGGAGCCTCGCCAGGGGGCTTGGTACTGAAGCTTTCTTT.